Listed below are T cell receptor beta chains from one sample, sequenced in a study of blood T cell repertoires in COVID-19. TCRdb's copy holds only in-frame clones and misses some; the assay was immunoSEQ multiplex PCR. The data hold more than 100,000 clones, with approximately 89% observed a single time. The specimen sequenced was peripheral blood. These receptors were taken from an elderly woman in a cohort sampled during active COVID-19. Each CDR3 is given with its conserved first and last residue. The D gene is left open where the match is weak. Some rows mark clone size as missing; the rest say once, few, many or name a class of expanded clone.

j_call: TRBJ2-7; d_call: TRBD1; clone_size: NA; v_call: TRBV6-4; cdr3_aa: CASEGAPGQDYEQYF; cdr3_nt: TGTGCCAGCGAAGGCGCTCCGGGACAGGACTACGAGCAGTACTTC
j_call: TRBJ2-7; d_call: NA; clone_size: few; v_call: TRBV21-1; cdr3_aa: CASSKTGDSHYEQYF; cdr3_nt: TGTGCCAGCAGCAAAACTGGAGACAGTCACTACGAGCAGTACTTC
j_call: TRBJ2-5; d_call: NA; clone_size: once; v_call: TRBV10-1; cdr3_aa: CASSDSPWETQYF; cdr3_nt: TGCGCCAGCAGTGACAGTCCTTGGGAGACCCAGTACTTC
j_call: TRBJ1-2; d_call: TRBD1; clone_size: once; v_call: TRBV5-4; cdr3_aa: CASSQPGQSNYGYTF; cdr3_nt: TGTGCCAGCAGCCAACCGGGACAGTCTAACTATGGCTACACCTTC
j_call: TRBJ2-2; d_call: TRBD1; clone_size: NA; v_call: TRBV5-1; cdr3_aa: CASSLGQGTTGELFF; cdr3_nt: TGCGCCAGCAGCTTGGGACAGGGGACCACCGGGGAGCTGTTTTTT
j_call: TRBJ2-1; d_call: NA; clone_size: NA; v_call: TRBV19; cdr3_aa: CATQFKTGYNEQFF; cdr3_nt: TGTGCCACCCAATTCAAGACGGGTTACAATGAGCAGTTCTTC
j_call: TRBJ1-1; d_call: NA; clone_size: NA; v_call: TRBV11-2; cdr3_aa: CASSLSGSRTEAFF; cdr3_nt: TGTGCCAGCAGCTTATCGGGGAGTAGGACTGAAGCTTTCTTT
j_call: TRBJ2-1; d_call: NA; clone_size: once; v_call: TRBV15; cdr3_aa: CATSRERRDEQFF; cdr3_nt: TGTGCCACCAGCAGAGAACGTAGAGATGAGCAGTTCTTC
j_call: TRBJ1-4; d_call: NA; clone_size: NA; v_call: TRBV5-1; cdr3_aa: CASSFGRGNEKLFF; cdr3_nt: TGCGCCAGCAGCTTTGGCCGGGGGAATGAAAAACTGTTTTTT
j_call: TRBJ2-3; d_call: TRBD2; clone_size: once; v_call: TRBV5-6; cdr3_aa: CASSLALAGQGTDTQYF; cdr3_nt: TGTGCCAGCAGCTTGGCACTAGCGGGACAGGGCACAGATACGCAGTATTTT
j_call: TRBJ2-7; d_call: TRBD2; clone_size: NA; v_call: TRBV10-3; cdr3_aa: CAISSPPGGSLNEQYF; cdr3_nt: TGTGCCATCAGTAGCCCCCCGGGCGGGAGCCTCAACGAGCAGTACTTC
j_call: TRBJ2-2; d_call: NA; clone_size: NA; v_call: TRBV5-5; cdr3_aa: CASSPEGYTGELFF; cdr3_nt: TGTGCCAGCAGCCCCGAGGGTTACACCGGGGAGCTGTTTTTT
j_call: TRBJ1-2; d_call: NA; clone_size: NA; v_call: TRBV30; cdr3_aa: CAWSVQAPYGYTF; cdr3_nt: TGTGCCTGGAGTGTACAGGCCCCCTATGGCTACACCTTC
j_call: TRBJ1-2; d_call: TRBD1; clone_size: NA; v_call: TRBV6-5; cdr3_aa: CASSYPTGGGLGYTF; cdr3_nt: TGTGCCAGCAGTTACCCGACAGGGGGAGGTCTGGGCTACACCTTC
j_call: TRBJ2-3; d_call: NA; clone_size: NA; v_call: TRBV11-2; cdr3_aa: CASTILAAFSDTQYF; cdr3_nt: TGTGCCAGCACCATTTTGGCGGCATTTTCAGATACGCAGTATTTT
j_call: TRBJ1-1; d_call: TRBD1; clone_size: NA; v_call: TRBV19; cdr3_aa: CASSMRDRGTEAFF; cdr3_nt: TGTGCCAGTAGTATGCGGGACAGGGGGACTGAAGCTTTCTTT
j_call: TRBJ2-5; d_call: TRBD1; clone_size: NA; v_call: TRBV5-1; cdr3_aa: CASSVDRGETQYF; cdr3_nt: TGCGCCAGCAGCGTTGACAGGGGGGAGACCCAGTACTTC
j_call: TRBJ2-7; d_call: NA; clone_size: NA; v_call: TRBV20-1; cdr3_aa: CSAKQNYEQYF; cdr3_nt: TGCAGTGCAAAACAGAACTACGAGCAGTACTTC
j_call: TRBJ2-7; d_call: NA; clone_size: NA; v_call: TRBV28; cdr3_aa: CASLGGVAGHSYEQYF; cdr3_nt: TGTGCCAGCCTAGGGGGGGTAGCGGGCCATTCCTACGAGCAGTACTTC
j_call: TRBJ2-1; d_call: NA; clone_size: few; v_call: TRBV19; cdr3_aa: CASTPRVSYNEQFF; cdr3_nt: TGTGCCAGTACCCCGCGGGTCTCCTACAATGAGCAGTTCTTC
j_call: TRBJ2-7; d_call: NA; clone_size: NA; v_call: TRBV21-1; cdr3_aa: CASTQTGFGYEQYF; cdr3_nt: TGTGCCAGCACCCAAACCGGGTTCGGCTACGAGCAGTACTTC
j_call: TRBJ2-3; d_call: TRBD2; clone_size: NA; v_call: TRBV11-2; cdr3_aa: CASSQTSGRDDTQYF; cdr3_nt: TGTGCCAGCAGCCAAACTAGCGGGAGAGATGATACGCAGTATTTT
j_call: TRBJ2-2; d_call: TRBD2; clone_size: NA; v_call: TRBV30; cdr3_aa: CAYSGGAVGELFF; cdr3_nt: TGTGCCTATAGCGGGGGGGCGGTAGGGGAGCTGTTTTTT
j_call: TRBJ1-1; d_call: NA; clone_size: NA; v_call: TRBV15; cdr3_aa: CATTQAPTGVNTEAFF; cdr3_nt: TGTGCCACCACCCAGGCCCCGACAGGAGTAAACACTGAAGCTTTCTTT
j_call: TRBJ2-3; d_call: NA; clone_size: NA; v_call: TRBV6-5; cdr3_aa: CASTSGTRTDTQYF; cdr3_nt: TGTGCCAGCACCTCCGGGACAAGAACAGATACGCAGTATTTT
j_call: TRBJ1-5; d_call: NA; clone_size: NA; v_call: TRBV19; cdr3_aa: CASSYSGRVQPQHF; cdr3_nt: TGTGCCAGTTCCTACTCGGGGAGAGTACAACCCCAGCATTTT
j_call: TRBJ2-2; d_call: TRBD1; clone_size: NA; v_call: TRBV7-6; cdr3_aa: CASSSGTGNTGELFF; cdr3_nt: TGTGCCAGCAGCTCCGGGACAGGGAACACCGGGGAGCTGTTTTTT
j_call: TRBJ1-1; d_call: TRBD1; clone_size: NA; v_call: TRBV5-1; cdr3_aa: CASSYSGGQGAEAFF; cdr3_nt: TGCGCCAGCAGCTACTCGGGGGGACAGGGAGCTGAAGCTTTCTTT
j_call: TRBJ2-1; d_call: TRBD1; clone_size: NA; v_call: TRBV7-9; cdr3_aa: CASSKSPGQGANEQFF; cdr3_nt: TGTGCCAGCAGCAAATCCCCGGGACAGGGGGCAAATGAGCAGTTCTTC
j_call: TRBJ1-6; d_call: NA; clone_size: NA; v_call: TRBV4-1; cdr3_aa: CASSQDGGGSYNSPLHF; cdr3_nt: TGCGCCAGCAGCCAAGATGGGGGGGGCTCCTATAATTCACCCCTCCACTTT
j_call: TRBJ2-7; d_call: TRBD2; clone_size: NA; v_call: TRBV11-1; cdr3_aa: CASGGRVNYEQYF; cdr3_nt: TGTGCCAGCGGCGGGAGGGTAAACTACGAGCAGTACTTC
j_call: TRBJ2-7; d_call: NA; clone_size: NA; v_call: TRBV6-5; cdr3_aa: CASSYGPGIHEQYF; cdr3_nt: TGTGCCAGCAGTTACGGCCCGGGGATACACGAGCAGTACTTC
j_call: TRBJ1-3; d_call: NA; clone_size: NA; v_call: TRBV5-5; cdr3_aa: CASSLERGLSGNTIYF; cdr3_nt: TGTGCCAGCAGCTTGGAGAGAGGGTTGTCTGGAAACACCATATATTTT
j_call: TRBJ1-2; d_call: TRBD1; clone_size: NA; v_call: TRBV19; cdr3_aa: CASSLTGMYGYTF; cdr3_nt: TGTGCCAGTAGTTTGACAGGGATGTATGGCTACACCTTC
j_call: TRBJ1-6; d_call: TRBD1; clone_size: once; v_call: TRBV29-1; cdr3_aa: CSVEDGTASPLHF; cdr3_nt: TGCAGCGTTGAAGATGGGACAGCGTCACCCCTCCACTTT
j_call: TRBJ2-7; d_call: NA; clone_size: NA; v_call: TRBV18; cdr3_aa: CASSPVDRDSYEQYF; cdr3_nt: TGTGCCAGCTCACCCGTGGACAGAGACTCCTACGAGCAGTACTTC
j_call: TRBJ2-2; d_call: TRBD1; clone_size: NA; v_call: TRBV27; cdr3_aa: CASAWTGGFTGELFF; cdr3_nt: TGTGCCAGCGCCTGGACAGGGGGCTTCACCGGGGAGCTGTTTTTT
j_call: TRBJ2-2; d_call: TRBD2; clone_size: NA; v_call: TRBV30; cdr3_aa: CAWSGGLAGGPNTGELFF; cdr3_nt: TGTGCCTGGAGTGGAGGTCTAGCGGGGGGACCGAACACCGGGGAGCTGTTTTTT
j_call: TRBJ2-7; d_call: NA; clone_size: NA; v_call: TRBV18; cdr3_aa: CASSPREDSEGSF; cdr3_nt: TGTGCCAGCTCACCACGGGAAGATTCCGAGGGCTCCTTC
j_call: TRBJ1-5; d_call: NA; clone_size: NA; v_call: TRBV27; cdr3_aa: CASSLSLQNQPQHF; cdr3_nt: TGTGCCAGCAGTTTATCGTTACAGAATCAGCCCCAGCATTTT
j_call: TRBJ2-2; d_call: TRBD1; clone_size: NA; v_call: TRBV6-1; cdr3_aa: CASSERQGSDGTGELFF; cdr3_nt: TGTGCCAGCAGTGAAAGACAGGGAAGTGATGGAACCGGGGAGCTGTTTTTT
j_call: TRBJ1-2; d_call: NA; clone_size: NA; v_call: TRBV5-5; cdr3_aa: CASSLGDTKDGYTF; cdr3_nt: TGTGCCAGCAGCTTAGGGGACACAAAAGATGGCTACACCTTC
j_call: TRBJ1-2; d_call: TRBD1; clone_size: NA; v_call: TRBV18; cdr3_aa: CASSAGQTMKEYTF; cdr3_nt: TGTGCCAGCTCAGCGGGACAGACTATGAAAGAGTACACCTTC
j_call: TRBJ2-5; d_call: TRBD1; clone_size: NA; v_call: TRBV19; cdr3_aa: CASSSAGGVRETQYF; cdr3_nt: TGTGCCAGTAGTAGTGCAGGGGGAGTACGAGAGACCCAGTACTTC
j_call: TRBJ1-1; d_call: NA; clone_size: NA; v_call: TRBV2; cdr3_aa: CASFFAPGDTEAFF; cdr3_nt: TGTGCCAGCTTTTTTGCCCCCGGGGACACTGAAGCTTTCTTT